This T cell receptor (beta chain) appears in the sequencing data of a study of blood T cell repertoires in COVID-19. The CDR3 contains 14 residues. Per the germline V gene, CDR1 is SGHVS and CDR2 is FNYEAQ. The V and J ends lost 4 bases and 5 bases respectively, with 14 bases between them. Assay: immunoSEQ multiplex PCR; the TCRdb copy retains only in-frame clones and omits some. Here the sample spans almost 200,000 clones, roughly nine tenths being singletons. The chain joins TRBV7-6 to TRBJ2-5; D ambiguous. Sequenced material: peripheral blood. The clonotype originates from a woman between 65 and 79 years old with acute or convalescent COVID-19. CDR3 amino acids: CASSSPSAGETQYF. The CDR3 DNA is TGTGCCAGCAGCTCCCCAAGCGCCGGGGAGACCCAGTACTTC.